This entry is about one T cell receptor beta chain. The data were taken from a study of identical twins. Trimming shortened V by 7 bases and J by 0 bases, and 12 bases separated the two germline ends. This CDR3 is built from 13 residues. The germline gives CDR1 SQVTM, CDR2 ANQGSEA. TCRdb ran MiXCR on the 5' RACE reads and lists one entry per CDR3 protein. The sample holds about 340,000 distinct CDR3 sequences, roughly 9% seen once. The sequencing input was naive T cells sorted from blood. This rearrangement joins TRBV29-1 to TRBJ1-1, with D possibly matching TRBD1 (5 bases). This TCR was sampled from a woman between 50 and 59 years old in good health. This CDR3 is CSDFDRLNTEAFF. In DNA, the CDR3 is TGCAGCGACTTCGACAGACTGAACACTGAAGCTTTCTTT.